This TCR beta chain derives from a study of blood T cell repertoires in COVID-19. Study details: Donors in the United States, Italy and Spain gave samples during acute or convalescent COVID-19. Sources were T cells, B-cell-depleted T cells, or PBMCs; the material itself was cDNA or gDNA.

Original data processing: Amplifying reference gene primers gave estimates of nucleated cell counts. Method: immunoSEQ multiplex PCR; TCRdb's copy keeps in-frame clones and lacks some. D and trimming come from the DNA, and the V and J calls and clone size come from that table. Here the sample spans roughly 180,000 clones, around 79% being singletons. CDR3 length equals 15 residues. The germline CDR1 and CDR2 sequences are SGHRS and YFSETQ. Trimming stripped 4 bases from V and 1 base from J, with 12 bases between. Enrolled during active infection, Seattle patients were then followed longitudinally. This chain connects TRBV5-1 to TRBJ2-1; perhaps TRBD2 as D (5 bases). Sequencing was done on a sample of peripheral blood. The receptor was isolated from a woman between 55 and 75 years old with COVID-19, enrolled during active disease. The CDR3 loop reads CASSVDGMSYNEQFF. The CDR3 nucleotides are TGCGCCAGCAGCGTCGACGGGATGTCCTACAATGAGCAGTTCTTC.